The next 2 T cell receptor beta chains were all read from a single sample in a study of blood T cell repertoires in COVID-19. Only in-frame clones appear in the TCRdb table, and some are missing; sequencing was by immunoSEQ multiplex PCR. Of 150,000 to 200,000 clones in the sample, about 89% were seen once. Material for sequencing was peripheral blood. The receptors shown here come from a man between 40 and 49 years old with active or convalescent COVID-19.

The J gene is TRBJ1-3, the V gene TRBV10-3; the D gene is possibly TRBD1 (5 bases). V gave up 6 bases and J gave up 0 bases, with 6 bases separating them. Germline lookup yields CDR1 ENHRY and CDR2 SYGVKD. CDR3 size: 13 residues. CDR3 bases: TGTGCCATCAGAGACAGCTCTGGAAACACCATATATTTT. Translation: CAIRDSSGNTIYF.

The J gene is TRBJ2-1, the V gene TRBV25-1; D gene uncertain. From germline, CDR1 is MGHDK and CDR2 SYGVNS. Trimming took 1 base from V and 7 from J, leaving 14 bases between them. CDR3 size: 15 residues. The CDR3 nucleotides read TGTGCCAGCAGTGAATCCGCAGGCGCCTTTAATGAGCAGTTCTTC. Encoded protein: CASSESAGAFNEQFF.